A single sample is the source of the 15 T cell receptor beta chains below, sequenced in a study of CD8 T cells in ankylosing spondylitis. MiXCR, applied by TCRdb to the 5' RACE reads, yields one record per CDR3 protein. The data contain about 360,000 distinct CDR3 sequences, roughly 20% of them seen just once; the ten biggest clones take up about an eighth. The material sequenced was blood, either unsorted or a sorted T cell fraction (not recorded which). These receptors came from a male donor with ankylosing spondylitis or in good health (not recorded which).

The chain recombines TRBV5-6 with TRBJ2-1; D is unresolved. The CDR3 extends over 13 amino acids. The germline CDR1 and CDR2 sequences are SGHDT and YYEEEE. V was cut by 4 bases and J by 8 bases, with 13 bases left in between. CDR3 sequence (DNA): TGTGCCAGCAGCCCTACCTCGATGGATGAGCAGTTCTTC. Residues: CASSPTSMDEQFF.

This chain uses TRBV29-1 with TRBJ1-1, with 8 bases matching TRBD1. The length of the CDR3 is 14 residues. Germline loops: CDR1 SQVTM, CDR2 ANQGSEA. V dropped 5 bases and J dropped 7; count of bases not matched to a gene: 12. The CDR3, as DNA: TGCAGCGTTTCAACCCCGGACAGGGACATTGAAGCTTTCTTT. Its translation: CSVSTPDRDIEAFF.

This clonotype occurred a few times. V is TRBV20-1 and J is TRBJ2-2; 7 nucleotides line up with TRBD1. CDR1 and CDR2 from the germline V gene are DFQATT and SNEGSKA (reference sequence). After removal of 2 bases from V and 4 bases from J, the junction contained 7 bases not matched to a gene. The CDR3 consists of 15 residues. The CDR3 DNA sequence: TGCAGTGCTAGAAGGTCGGGACAGTCCACCGGGGAGCTGTTTTTT. Encoded protein: CSARRSGQSTGELFF.

This clonotype was observed a handful of times. This sequence joins TRBV12-3 or TRBV12-4 and TRBJ2-7, with unresolved D. Trimming took off 4 bases at V and 2 bases at J, with 9 bases between the two ends. CDR3 length equals 13 residues. The CDR3 sequence: CASSSASTYEQYF. The CDR3 DNA is TGTGCCAGCAGTTCCGCGTCGACCTACGAGCAGTACTTC.

The rearrangement uses TRBV4-1 and TRBJ2-3; D remains ambiguous. The V gene's germline CDR1 is MGHRA and CDR2 YSYEKL. V lost 1 base to trimming and J lost 4 bases, with 12 bases between them. The CDR3 has 15 residues. Written as DNA, the CDR3 is TGCGCCAGCAGCCAAGGGTTAGGGCTCTCAGATACGCAGTATTTT. Its protein product is CASSQGLGLSDTQYF.

The V gene is TRBV6-5, the J gene TRBJ2-5; the match to TRBD2 covers 7 bases. The germline gives CDR1 MNHEY, CDR2 SVGAGI. Losses at the gene ends were 2 bases for V and 5 bases for J; bases not matched to a gene: 2. CDR3 length: 13 residues. DNA for the CDR3: TGTGCCAGCAGTTACGCCGGGGGGGAGACCCAGTACTTC. It translates to CASSYAGGETQYF.

This clonotype came up a few times. The genes are TRBV29-1 and TRBJ1-3; D possibly corresponds to TRBD1 (5 bases). There are 13 residues in the CDR3. V was trimmed by 7 bases and J by 4 bases, leaving 14 bases between them. The germline V gene has CDR1 SQVTM and CDR2 ANQGSEA. The CDR3 DNA sequence: TGCAGCGGAGGCTGGGGGAACGGAAACACCATATATTTT. Translating it yields CSGGWGNGNTIYF. Filled out from reference TRBV29-1 and TRBJ1-3, the complete variable domain reads SAVISQKPSRDICQRGTSLTIQCQVDSQVTMMFWYRQQPGQSLTLIATANQGSEATYESGFVIDKFPISRPNLTFSTLTVSNMSPEDSSIYLCSGGWGNGNTIYFGEGSWLTVV.

This clonotype was seen only a few times. The chain employs TRBV6-1 and TRBJ2-7; D is unclear. The V gene lost 5 bases and the J gene lost 0 bases, with 11 bases spanning the gap. The CDR3 loop spans 14 amino acids. Germline CDR1 is MNHNS and CDR2 is SASEGT. CDR3 in amino acids: CASSIRSFSYEQYF. In nucleotides, the CDR3 is TGTGCCAGCAGTATCAGGAGTTTCTCCTACGAGCAGTACTTC.

The table lists this clonotype with a few counts. Here the CDR3 reads CASSQDPGFFEQFF. The CDR3 DNA reads TGCGCCAGCAGCCAAGACCCGGGGTTCTTTGAGCAGTTCTTC. The chain uses TRBV4-1 and TRBJ2-1; D might be TRBD2 (5 bases). V lost 0 bases, J lost 9 bases, and 12 bases lay in between. The CDR3 is made up of 14 amino acids. The germline V gene encodes CDR1 MGHRA and CDR2 YSYEKL.

This clonotype was seen more than once but under ten times. The chain joins TRBV21-1 to TRBJ2-7; TRBD1, the D gene given by the table, was not confirmed from the DNA. TRBV21-1 constitutes a pseudogene. The CDR3 runs 19 residues. The CDR3 sequence: CASSKGPPVYGGNSYEQYF. The DNA of the CDR3 is TGTGCCAGCAGCAAAGGTCCCCCGGTTTATGGAGGGAACTCCTACGAGCAGTACTTC.

The J gene is TRBJ2-3, the V gene TRBV19; either TRBD1 or TRBD2 may fit D (5 bases each). The CDR3 consists of 14 residues. The germline V gene has CDR1 LNHDA and CDR2 SQIVND (reference sequence). The V and J ends lost 6 bases and 2 bases respectively, with 12 bases between them. CDR3 region: CASSRDGVTDTQYF. CDR3 nucleotide sequence: TGTGCCAGTAGCCGGGACGGAGTCACAGATACGCAGTATTTT.

This clonotype appeared a few times. The V gene is TRBV27, the J gene TRBJ2-1; D is undetermined. Germline loops: CDR1 MNHEY, CDR2 SMNVEV (reference sequence). V lost 6 bases, J lost 5 bases, and 14 bases lay in between. CDR3 length: 14 amino acids. As DNA, the CDR3 is TGTGCCAGCAGCAGAAGCACCTACGACAATGAGCAGTTCTTC. The encoded protein is CASSRSTYDNEQFF.

This clonotype was observed once. At one boundary the junction diverges from the germline segment, which might be a read error. The chain uses TRBV5-3 and TRBJ2-3; D is uncertain. Being an ORF, TRBV5-3 has a function that is uncertain. The CDR3 extends over 14 amino acids. The CDR3 nucleotides are TGTGCCAGCAGCTTTGGGCAGGCAACAGATACGCAGTATTTT. Protein product: CASSFGQATDTQYF.

CDR3 loop: CASSLTSGLNSPLHF. CDR3 in DNA: TGTGCCAGCAGCTTGACAAGCGGTCTGAATTCACCCCTCCACTTT. V gene TRBV7-9 combines with J gene TRBJ1-6; D remains unclear. The V end was cut by 3 bases, the J end by 7 bases, with 13 bases between. CDR1 is SEHNR and CDR2 is FQNEAQ in the germline V gene (reference sequence). CDR3 size: 15 residues.

This clonotype was seen a few times. The rearrangement links TRBV4-1 to TRBJ1-1; D remains unclear. The CDR3 runs 13 residues. V shed 10 bases and J shed 2 bases, with 14 bases lying between them. Per germline, CDR1 MGHRA and CDR2 YSYEKL. The CDR3, as DNA: TGCGCCACCCTGGCAGACGGTAACACTGAAGCTTTCTTT. Amino acid sequence: CATLADGNTEAFF.